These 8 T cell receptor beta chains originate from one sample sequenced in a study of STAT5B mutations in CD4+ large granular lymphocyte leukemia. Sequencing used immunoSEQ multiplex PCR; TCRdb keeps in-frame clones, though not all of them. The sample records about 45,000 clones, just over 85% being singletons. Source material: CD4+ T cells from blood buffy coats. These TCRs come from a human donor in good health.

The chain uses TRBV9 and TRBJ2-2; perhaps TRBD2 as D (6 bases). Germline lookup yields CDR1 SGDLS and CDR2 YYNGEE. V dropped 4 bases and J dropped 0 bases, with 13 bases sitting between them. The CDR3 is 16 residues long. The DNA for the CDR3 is TGTGCCAGCAGCATTAGCGGTCGCGCGAACACCGGGGAGCTGTTTTTT. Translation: CASSISGRANTGELFF. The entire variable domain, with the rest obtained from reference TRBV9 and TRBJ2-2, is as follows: DSGVTQTPKHLITATGQRVTLRCSPRSGDLSVYWYQQSLDQGLQFLIQYYNGEERAKGNILERFSAQQFPDLHSELNLSSLELGDSALYFCASSISGRANTGELFFGEGSRLTVL.

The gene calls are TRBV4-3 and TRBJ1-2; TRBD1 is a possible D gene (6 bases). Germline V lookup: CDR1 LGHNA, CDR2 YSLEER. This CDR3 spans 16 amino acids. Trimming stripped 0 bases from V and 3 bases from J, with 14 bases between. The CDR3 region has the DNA TGCGCCAGCAGCCAAGATGGGAGGGGGGATGACTATGGCTACACCTTC. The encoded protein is CASSQDGRGDDYGYTF.

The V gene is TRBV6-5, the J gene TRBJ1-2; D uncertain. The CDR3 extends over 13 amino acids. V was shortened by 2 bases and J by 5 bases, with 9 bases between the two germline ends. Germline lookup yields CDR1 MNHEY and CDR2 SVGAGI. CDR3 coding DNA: TGTGCCAGCAGTTACGGCGGAACTTATGGCTACACCTTC. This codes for CASSYGGTYGYTF.

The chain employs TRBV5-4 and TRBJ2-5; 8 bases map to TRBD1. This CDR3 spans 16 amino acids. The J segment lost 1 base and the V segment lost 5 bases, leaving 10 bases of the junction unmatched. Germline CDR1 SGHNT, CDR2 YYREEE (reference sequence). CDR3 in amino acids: CASSRGQAGFQETQYF. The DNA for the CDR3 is TGTGCCAGCAGTCGGGGACAGGCGGGGTTCCAAGAGACCCAGTACTTC. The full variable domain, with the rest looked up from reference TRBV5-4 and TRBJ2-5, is ETGVTQSPTHLIKTRGQQVTLRCSSQSGHNTVSWYQQALGQGPQFIFQYYREEENGRGNFPPRFSGLQFPNYSSELNVNALELDDSALYLCASSRGQAGFQETQYFGPGTRLLVL.

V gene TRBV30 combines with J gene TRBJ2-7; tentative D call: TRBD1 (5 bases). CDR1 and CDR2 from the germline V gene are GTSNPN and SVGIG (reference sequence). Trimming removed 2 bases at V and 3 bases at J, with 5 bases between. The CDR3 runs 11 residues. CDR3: CAWSTGYEQYF. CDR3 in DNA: TGTGCCTGGAGTACAGGCTACGAGCAGTACTTC.

The CDR3: CASSSNRDPFRDEQYF. For the CDR3, the DNA is TGTGCCAGCAGCTCTAACCGGGACCCCTTTCGGGACGAGCAGTACTTC. V gene TRBV11-2 combines with J gene TRBJ2-7; D might be TRBD1 or TRBD2, each matching 5 bases. CDR1 and CDR2 from the germline V gene are SGHAT and FQNNGV. V was shortened by 4 bases and J by 5 bases, with 21 bases between the two germline ends. The length of the CDR3 is 16 residues. The whole variable domain, remainder taken from reference TRBV11-2 and TRBJ2-7, is EAGVAQSPRYKIIEKRQSVAFWCNPISGHATLYWYQQILGQGPKLLIQFQNNGVVDDSQLPKDRFSAERLKGVDSTLKIQPAKLEDSAVYLCASSSNRDPFRDEQYFGPGTRLTVT.

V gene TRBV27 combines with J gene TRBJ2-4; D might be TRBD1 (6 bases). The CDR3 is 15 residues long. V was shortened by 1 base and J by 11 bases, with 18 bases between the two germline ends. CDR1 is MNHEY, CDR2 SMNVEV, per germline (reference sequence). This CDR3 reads CASSLFAGANILQYF. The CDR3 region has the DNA TGTGCCAGCAGTTTATTTGCAGGGGCGAACATTCTTCAGTACTTC.

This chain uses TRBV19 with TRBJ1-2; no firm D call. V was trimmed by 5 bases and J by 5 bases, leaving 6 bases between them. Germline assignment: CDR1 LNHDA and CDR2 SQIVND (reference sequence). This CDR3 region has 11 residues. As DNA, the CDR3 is TGTGCCAGTAGTGCCGGGTATGGCTACACCTTC. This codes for CASSAGYGYTF.